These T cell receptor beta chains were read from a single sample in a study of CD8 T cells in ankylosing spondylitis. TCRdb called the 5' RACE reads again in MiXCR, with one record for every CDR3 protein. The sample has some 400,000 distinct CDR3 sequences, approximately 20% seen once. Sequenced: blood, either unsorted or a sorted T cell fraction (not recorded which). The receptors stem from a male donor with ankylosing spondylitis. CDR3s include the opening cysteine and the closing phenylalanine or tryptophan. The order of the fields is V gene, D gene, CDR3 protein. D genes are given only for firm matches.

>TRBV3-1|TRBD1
CASSRNSGQGSKNIQYF
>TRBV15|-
CATSRETDVSEKLFF
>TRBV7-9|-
CASSLGLAGRDNYGYTF
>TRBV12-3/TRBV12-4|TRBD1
CASSSSGVPGTGAPNSPLHF
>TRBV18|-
CASSPGAEETQYF
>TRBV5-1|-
CASSLLGTNQPQHF
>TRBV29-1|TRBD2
CSGDRSQAGVIYNEQFF
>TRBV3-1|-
CASSQDFTRDEKLFF
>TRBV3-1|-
CASSRWDGSTDTQYF
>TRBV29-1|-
CSVDTGPGETQYF
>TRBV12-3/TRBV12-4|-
CASSLGGIWYEQYF
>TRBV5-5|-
CASSLKDSRVYGYTF
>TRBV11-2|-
CASSPGAERVVTLHF
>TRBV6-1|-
CASNRGGWNTGELFF
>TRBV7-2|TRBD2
CASSFSGTSLDTQYF
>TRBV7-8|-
CASSLGSGDNEQFF
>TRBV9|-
CASSVENNSPLHF